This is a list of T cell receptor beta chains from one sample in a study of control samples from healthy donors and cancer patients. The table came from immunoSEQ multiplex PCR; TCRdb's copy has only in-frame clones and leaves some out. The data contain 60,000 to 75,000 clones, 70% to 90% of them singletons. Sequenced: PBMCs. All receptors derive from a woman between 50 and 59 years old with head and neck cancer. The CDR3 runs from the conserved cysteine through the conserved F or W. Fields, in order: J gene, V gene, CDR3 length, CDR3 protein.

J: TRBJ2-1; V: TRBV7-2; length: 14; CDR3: CASSLRRGGGGQFF
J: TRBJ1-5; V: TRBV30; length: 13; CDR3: CAWSVSSNQPQHF
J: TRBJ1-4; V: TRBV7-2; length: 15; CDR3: CASSQGTDYNEKLFF
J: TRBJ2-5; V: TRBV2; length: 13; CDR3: CASSFDSRETQYF
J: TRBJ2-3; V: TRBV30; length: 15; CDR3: CAWARQGGGTDTQYF
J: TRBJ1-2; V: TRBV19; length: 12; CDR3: CATSTEPYGYTF
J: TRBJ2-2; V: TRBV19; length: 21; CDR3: CASSLLTRGGAGRESTGELFF
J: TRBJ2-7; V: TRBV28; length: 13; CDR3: CASKKEGLYEQYF
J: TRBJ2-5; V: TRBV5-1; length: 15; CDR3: CASSLGETVKETQYF
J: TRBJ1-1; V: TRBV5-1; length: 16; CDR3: CASSQPPGRVNTEAFF
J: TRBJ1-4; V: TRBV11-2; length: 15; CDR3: CASSLEWRANEKLFF
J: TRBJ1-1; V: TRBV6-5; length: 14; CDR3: CASSPPGAEWEAFF
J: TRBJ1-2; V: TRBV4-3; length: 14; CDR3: CASSQDGGIYGYTF
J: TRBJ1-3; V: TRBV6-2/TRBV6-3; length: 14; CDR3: CASSYQGSGNTIYF
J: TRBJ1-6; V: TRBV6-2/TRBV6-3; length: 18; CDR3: CASSDRDRMSSYNSPLHF
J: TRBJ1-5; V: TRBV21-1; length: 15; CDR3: CASSSPDREGQPQHF
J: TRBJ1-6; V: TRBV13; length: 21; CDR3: CASSLGPDRGNPGSYNSPLHF
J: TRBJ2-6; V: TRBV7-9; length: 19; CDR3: CASSPRPQGGPSGANVLTF
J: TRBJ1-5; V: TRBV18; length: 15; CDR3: CASSPERQSNQPQHF
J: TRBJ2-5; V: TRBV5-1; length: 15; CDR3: CASSLGGQGQETQYF
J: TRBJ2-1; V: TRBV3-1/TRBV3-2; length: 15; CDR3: CASSPLGTSVNEQFF
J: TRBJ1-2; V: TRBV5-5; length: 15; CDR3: CASSLETGTNYGYTF
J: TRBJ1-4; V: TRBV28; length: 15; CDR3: CASSSTFGLLEKLFF